The clone carrying this T cell receptor beta chain was recorded a few times. Sample-barcoded 5' priming and a J-beta primer mix drove a second PCR of 7 to 11 cycles. MiXCR was run by TCRdb on the 5' RACE reads, yielding one entry per CDR3 protein. The sample has roughly 830,000 distinct CDR3 sequences, around two thirds seen once. The data were obtained in a study of blood T cells in healthy people across ages. Trimming pared 1 base from V and 4 bases from J, leaving 14 bases between. Germline CDR1 is SGHVS and CDR2 is FQNEAQ. There are 15 residues in the CDR3. Sequencing was carried out using blood. The chain carries TRBV7-8 and TRBJ2-7; tentatively, D is TRBD2 (6 bases). The origin of this receptor is a young man in good health. In DNA, the CDR3 is TGTGCCAGCAGCTTAGGAGCGGGCTTACATTACGAGCAGTACTTC. This sequence encodes CASSLGAGLHYEQYF.